This T cell receptor beta chain stems from a study of type 1 and type 2 diabetes patients. Findings and limits, study-wide: A median of one highly-expanded CD4+ clone, covering around 4.2% of reads, occurred in type 2 diabetes.

Trimming cost V 4 bases and J 9 bases; bases outside gene matches: 10. The CDR3 covers 15 residues. Germline V gene lookup returns CDR1 MNHEY and CDR2 SMNVEV (reference sequence). Turning to this clonotype: The target antigen is unknown.

Genomic DNA was the PCR template. A primer set of 30 forward and 13 reverse primers amplified the CDR3. TCRdb redid the calling of the multiplex PCR reads with MiXCR, one entry per CDR3 protein. The table lists 250,000 or so distinct CDR3 sequences, more than 40% of them singletons. Source material: peripheral blood mononuclear cells (PBMCs). The TCR was taken from a young man with type 2 diabetes. The chain carries TRBV27 and TRBJ2-3, with 10 bases identical to TRBD2. The CDR3 DNA reads as TGTGCCAGCAGTTACGTAGCGGGGGGACCCACAACGCAGTATTTT. This translates into CASSYVAGGPTTQYF.